The rows below give T cell receptor beta chains drawn from one sample of a study of T cell repertoires in cytomegalovirus infection. In TCRdb, the reads were re-called with MiXCR into one record per CDR3 protein. The sample consists of around 450,000 distinct CDR3 sequences, approximately 10% of them appearing once. Sequenced: PBMCs. The receptor set was obtained from a human donor in good health (CMV status not recorded). Some clones in this sample may be carry-over from other donors' samples. CDR3s include the opening cysteine and the closing phenylalanine or tryptophan. Fields, in order: clone size, D gene, V gene, J gene, CDR3 protein, CDR3 DNA. The D gene is left open where the match is weak. Part of the rows lack a size; the others show once, few, many or a class for expanded clones.

size: many; D: NA; V: TRBV23-1; J: TRBJ2-3; CDR3: CASFAPGLSTDTQYF; DNA: TGCGCCAGCTTTGCCCCGGGACTTAGCACAGATACGCAGTATTTT
size: NA; D: NA; V: TRBV28; J: TRBJ2-5; CDR3: CASSLGMWSQETQYF; DNA: TGTGCCAGCAGTTTGGGGATGTGGAGCCAAGAGACCCAGTACTTC
size: few; D: NA; V: TRBV5-1; J: TRBJ2-4; CDR3: CASSFQLGTNIQYF; DNA: TGCGCCAGCAGCTTTCAGCTCGGGACTAACATTCAGTACTTC
size: few; D: TRBD1; V: TRBV2; J: TRBJ2-5; CDR3: CASTTGAGETQYF; DNA: TGTGCCAGCACGACAGGGGCAGGGGAGACCCAGTACTTC
size: few; D: NA; V: TRBV20-1; J: TRBJ2-3; CDR3: CSAGGLSTDTQYF; DNA: TGCAGTGCGGGGGGGCTCAGCACAGATACGCAGTATTTT
size: NA; D: NA; V: TRBV4-2; J: TRBJ2-1; CDR3: CASSLRTEYNEQFF; DNA: TGTGCCAGCAGCCTCCGGACAGAGTACAATGAGCAGTTCTTC
size: NA; D: NA; V: TRBV14; J: TRBJ2-6; CDR3: CASSLIFGGSGANVLTF; DNA: TGTGCCAGCAGTCTCATTTTCGGGGGCTCTGGGGCCAACGTCCTGACTTTC
size: few; D: TRBD2; V: TRBV28; J: TRBJ2-5; CDR3: CASSPRELALGEETQYF; DNA: TGTGCCAGCAGTCCCCGAGAACTAGCGCTGGGGGAAGAGACCCAGTACTTC
size: NA; D: NA; V: TRBV20-1; J: TRBJ2-3; CDR3: CSAPLMPDTQYF; DNA: TGCAGTGCCCCCCTAATGCCAGATACGCAGTATTTT
size: few; D: NA; V: TRBV5-5; J: TRBJ1-1; CDR3: CASSFVVRFNTEAFF; DNA: TGTGCCAGCAGCTTTGTTGTGAGATTTAACACTGAAGCTTTCTTT
size: many; D: NA; V: TRBV7-8; J: TRBJ2-5; CDR3: CASSLDISETQYF; DNA: TGTGCCAGCAGCTTAGATATCAGTGAGACCCAGTACTTC
size: many; D: NA; V: TRBV7-6; J: TRBJ2-6; CDR3: CASSSSDGALTF; DNA: TGTGCCAGCAGCTCCTCCGACGGCGCCCTGACTTTC
size: NA; D: NA; V: TRBV7-4; J: TRBJ2-7; CDR3: CAGSRTPTYEQYF; DNA: TGTGCCGGGAGTCGGACTCCCACCTACGAGCAGTACTTC
size: many; D: NA; V: TRBV7-7; J: TRBJ2-5; CDR3: CASSPSLKETQYF; DNA: TGTGCTAGCAGCCCTTCCCTAAAAGAGACCCAGTACTTC
size: few; D: NA; V: TRBV20-1; J: TRBJ2-7; CDR3: CSARRGRAHEQYF; DNA: TGCAGTGCTAGACGGGGACGGGCCCACGAGCAGTACTTC
size: many; D: NA; V: TRBV7-3; J: TRBJ2-1; CDR3: CASSPGGPNEQFF; DNA: TGTGCCAGCAGTCCCGGAGGGCCGAATGAGCAGTTCTTC
size: many; D: NA; V: TRBV19; J: TRBJ2-5; CDR3: CASTSGGLKETQYF; DNA: TGTGCCAGCACTTCCGGCGGGTTAAAAGAGACCCAGTACTTC
size: many; D: NA; V: TRBV6-1; J: TRBJ2-1; CDR3: CASSEWDQRGYEQFF; DNA: TGTGCCAGCAGTGAGTGGGACCAAAGGGGGTATGAGCAGTTCTTC